This entry describes one T cell receptor beta chain. What it recognizes is unknown. PCR was performed using 60 Vbeta and 13 Jbeta primers. The method was immunoSEQ multiplex PCR; TCRdb's version includes in-frame clones alone and lacks a portion of them. The sample has under 200,000 clones, over 60% seen once. The sample belongs to a study of cytomegalovirus exposure and HLA in healthy donors. The study's findings and limits: Analyses of presence and absence presupposed an approximately uniform sequencing depth across donors. Several top significant clusters appeared, in a later analysis, to be linked to common viral pathogens. Earlier findings revealed that most TCR beta V segments proved productive either about 87% or about 30% of the time. Associated with cytomegalovirus, according to the listing, were some 150 TCR beta chains.

The sample consisted of PBMCs. The receptor comes from a woman aged 40 to 49 in good health and CMV-seronegative.

The CDR3 loop is CASSDNEQFF. The CDR3 DNA sequence: TGTGCCAGCAGCGACAATGAGCAGTTCTTC. The chain uses TRBV25-1 and TRBJ2-1; D uncertain. Germline V lookup: CDR1 MGHDK, CDR2 SYGVNS. V was clipped by 6 bases and J by 5 bases, with 2 bases between them. The CDR3 totals 10 residues. Variable domain in full (rest from reference TRBV25-1 and TRBJ2-1): EADIYQTPRYLVIGTGKKITLECSQTMGHDKMYWYQQDPGMELHLIHYSYGVNSTEKGDLSSESTVSRIRTEHFPLTLESARPSHTSQYLCASSDNEQFFGPGTRLTVL.